The rows below give T cell receptor beta chains drawn from one sample of a study of vaccination and CD4 T cells after COVID-19. TCRdb reanalysed the PCR reads using MiXCR and keeps one entry per CDR3 protein. Among around 20,000 distinct CDR3 sequences listed, roughly two fifths were seen once. Their antigens remain unidentified. The material was CD4+ T cells from blood, cultured in vitro, obtained before SARS-CoV-2 vaccination. These TCRs come from a human donor who had recovered from COVID-19. The CDR3 runs from the conserved cysteine through the conserved F or W. D genes are given only for firm matches. Expanded clones get a size class; other rows say once, few or many, or leave the size out.

CDR3nt,CDR3aa,len,v_gene,j_gene,abundance,d_gene
TGTGCCAGCAGCTTAGCGGAGAACACTGAAGCTTTCTTT,CASSLAENTEAFF,13,TRBV7-2,TRBJ1-1,few,-
TGTGCCAGCAGCTTCAAGGGTGGGACTGAAGCTTTCTTT,CASSFKGGTEAFF,13,TRBV7-9,TRBJ1-1,-,-
TGTGCCAGCAGTTTATCTCAGGGGGCGGGCTGGGAGACCCAGTACTTC,CASSLSQGAGWETQYF,16,TRBV28,TRBJ2-5,-,TRBD1
TGTGCCAGCAGGCGAACAGGGGAGGATGCTGAAGCTTTCTTT,CASRRTGEDAEAFF,14,TRBV6-1,TRBJ1-1,-,TRBD1
TGTGCCAGCAGCCGACCGACGGGGGAGCTGTTTTTT,CASSRPTGELFF,12,TRBV6-2/TRBV6-3,TRBJ2-2,few,-
TGTGCCAGCAGCTTAGTTTTTGAGGGAGGCGAGGAGACCCAGTACTTC,CASSLVFEGGEETQYF,16,TRBV11-2,TRBJ2-5,-,-
TGTGCCAGCAGCTTAGCACAGACCCCCTACGAGCAGTACTTC,CASSLAQTPYEQYF,14,TRBV11-3,TRBJ2-7,-,-
TGCAGCGAGAACAGTCGGTCGAACACTGAAGCTTTCTTT,CSENSRSNTEAFF,13,TRBV20-1,TRBJ1-1,few,-
TGTGCCAGCAGCTTGACCAGGAAAGGTTACGAGCAGTACTTC,CASSLTRKGYEQYF,14,TRBV11-2,TRBJ2-7,few,-
TGTGCCAGCAGACTACAGGGATTGTGGGAAAAACTGTTTTTT,CASRLQGLWEKLFF,14,TRBV6-2/TRBV6-3,TRBJ1-4,-,-
TGTGCCAGTAGTCCGGGGGCGAGCACCGGGGAGCTGTTTTTT,CASSPGASTGELFF,14,TRBV19,TRBJ2-2,-,-
TGTGCCAGCCAACCCCAGGGACAGGGGCGATTTGAAGCTTTCTTT,CASQPQGQGRFEAFF,15,TRBV6-1,TRBJ1-1,-,TRBD1
TGCGCCAGCAGCTTGGAAGGGTCTCAAGAGACCCAGTACTTC,CASSLEGSQETQYF,14,TRBV5-1,TRBJ2-5,-,-
TGTGCCAGCAGTCAGGACCGAAGGGTCTATAATTCACCCCTCCACTTT,CASSQDRRVYNSPLHF,16,TRBV6-1,TRBJ1-6,few,-
TGTGCCAGCAGGGAGGACAGGATTTATGGCTACACCTTC,CASREDRIYGYTF,13,TRBV2,TRBJ1-2,-,TRBD1
TGCGCCAGCAGCTTCCAGGGGGTGGGTTTGGATGGCTACACCTTC,CASSFQGVGLDGYTF,15,TRBV5-1,TRBJ1-2,-,TRBD1
TGTGCCAGCAGATGGACTAGCGGGGGGTACAATGAGCAGTTCTTC,CASRWTSGGYNEQFF,15,TRBV6-2/TRBV6-3,TRBJ2-1,few,TRBD2
TGTGCCAGCACAGTTACGTCTACCCCTCAGGAGCAGTACTTC,CASTVTSTPQEQYF,14,TRBV6-2/TRBV6-3,TRBJ2-7,-,-
TGTGCCAGCAGCTTAGCAGGGGCGATGGACATTCAGTACTTC,CASSLAGAMDIQYF,14,TRBV7-9,TRBJ2-4,few,-
TGTGCCAGCAGTACAGGGACAGCCCACACTGAAGCTTTCTTT,CASSTGTAHTEAFF,14,TRBV6-1,TRBJ1-1,few,TRBD1
TGTGCCAGCAGCCTCGATCCCCCAAGTACGCAGTATTTT,CASSLDPPSTQYF,13,TRBV5-4,TRBJ2-3,-,-
TGTGCCCGCAGTGATTGGCTAAACACTGAAGCTTTCTTT,CARSDWLNTEAFF,13,TRBV6-1,TRBJ1-1,-,-
TGTGCCAGCAGCATCGGGACAGGGAGGGAGACCCAGTACTTC,CASSIGTGRETQYF,14,TRBV7-3,TRBJ2-5,few,TRBD1
TGTGCCAGCAGTCCCGACTCTGGAAACACCATATATTTT,CASSPDSGNTIYF,13,TRBV7-9,TRBJ1-3,few,-
TGCAGTGCTAGAGTCCCGGGACAGGGGCCTACGCAGTATTTT,CSARVPGQGPTQYF,14,TRBV20-1,TRBJ2-3,-,TRBD1